These T cell receptor beta chains were read from a single sample in a study of blood T cell repertoires in COVID-19. Assay used: immunoSEQ multiplex PCR; TCRdb lists only in-frame clones, some missing. The profile covers roughly 280,000 clones, with approximately 90% appearing a single time and approximately 4% taken by the ten largest. What was sequenced was peripheral blood. Receptors were obtained from a man between 18 and 29 years old with active or convalescent COVID-19. Both conserved end residues are part of each CDR3. A D gene is named only where the DNA matches it firmly. Clone size is stated in some rows and not others, as once, few, many or a class when expanded.

-	TRBV6-1	once	TRBJ1-5	CASSEGTVQPQHF	TGTGCCAGCAGTGAAGGTACAGTTCAGCCCCAGCATTTT
TRBD1	TRBV5-6	-	TRBJ2-7	CASSLGQGAYEQYF	TGTGCCAGCAGCTTGGGACAGGGGGCCTACGAGCAGTACTTC
TRBD1	TRBV19	-	TRBJ1-2	CASSIRTGGGYGYTF	TGTGCCAGTAGTATCAGGACAGGGGGCGGGTATGGCTACACCTTC
TRBD2	TRBV29-1	-	TRBJ2-1	CSVDGFSGRTSYNEQFF	TGCAGCGTTGACGGTTTTAGCGGGAGGACTTCCTACAATGAGCAGTTCTTC
-	TRBV7-9	-	TRBJ1-2	CASSLHRRHYGYTF	TGTGCCAGCAGCTTACACAGGCGACACTATGGCTACACCTTC
-	TRBV12-5	-	TRBJ1-5	CASGLEPNNYQPQHF	TGTGCTAGTGGTTTGGAGCCCAATAACTATCAGCCCCAGCATTTT
TRBD2	TRBV5-6	once	TRBJ2-6	CASSRTGTSVSGANVLTF	TGTGCCAGCAGCCGTACCGGGACTAGCGTCTCTGGGGCCAACGTCCTGACTTTC
-	TRBV7-9	once	TRBJ2-1	CASSQGGDNEQFF	TGTGCCAGCAGCCAAGGGGGGGACAATGAGCAGTTCTTC
TRBD2	TRBV7-2	once	TRBJ2-7	CASSPGGLAGGEQYF	TGTGCCAGCAGCCCAGGCGGCCTAGCGGGAGGCGAGCAGTACTTC
-	TRBV18	-	TRBJ1-4	CASSPRGATNEKLFF	TGTGCCAGCTCACCACGGGGGGCAACTAATGAAAAACTGTTTTTT
TRBD2	TRBV5-1	-	TRBJ2-3	CASSPLLAGGSTDTQYF	TGCGCCAGCAGCCCGCTTTTGGCGGGGGGAAGCACAGATACGCAGTATTTT
TRBD1	TRBV7-2	-	TRBJ1-1	CASSIQGTTEAFF	TGTGCCAGCAGCATACAGGGGACAACTGAAGCTTTCTTT
-	TRBV28	-	TRBJ1-6	CASSSQQQVPNSPLHF	TGTGCCAGCAGCTCCCAACAACAGGTTCCTAATTCACCCCTCCACTTT
-	TRBV6-6	-	TRBJ1-2	CASSTEGIYGYTF	TGTGCCAGCAGCACGGAGGGTATCTATGGCTACACCTTC
-	TRBV27	-	TRBJ2-7	CASHSWSGGNKTYEQYF	TGTGCCAGCCATTCTTGGTCCGGAGGGAATAAGACCTACGAGCAGTACTTC
-	TRBV29-1	-	TRBJ2-1	CSVGPGNEQFF	TGCAGCGTTGGTCCGGGGAATGAGCAGTTCTTC
-	TRBV7-6	-	TRBJ2-2	CASSGRTGSAWNTGELFF	TGTGCCAGCAGCGGACGAACAGGGAGCGCCTGGAACACCGGGGAGCTGTTTTTT
TRBD1	TRBV4-3	-	TRBJ2-2	CASSPRQGYDTGELFF	TGCGCCAGCAGCCCCCGACAGGGATATGACACCGGGGAGCTGTTTTTT
-	TRBV12-3/TRBV12-4	-	TRBJ2-2	CASSQWTGELFF	TGTGCCAGCAGCCAGTGGACCGGGGAGCTGTTTTTT
TRBD1	TRBV7-6	-	TRBJ1-3	CASSPRTGVYGNTIYF	TGTGCCAGCAGCCCTCGGACAGGGGTTTATGGAAACACCATATATTTT
-	TRBV6-5	-	TRBJ1-2	CASSYSLYYGYTF	TGTGCCAGCAGTTACTCGTTATACTATGGCTACACCTTC
-	TRBV12-3/TRBV12-4	-	TRBJ2-1	CASSSYNEQFF	TGTGCCAGCAGCAGTTACAATGAGCAGTTCTTC
-	TRBV2	-	TRBJ1-5	CASSEADMVDQPQHF	TGTGCCAGCAGTGAAGCTGACATGGTTGATCAGCCCCAGCATTTT
TRBD1	TRBV7-2	-	TRBJ1-1	CASSTVPGQGRAFF	TGTGCCAGCAGCACAGTCCCGGGACAGGGGCGAGCTTTCTTT
-	TRBV5-1	-	TRBJ2-2	CASSPAGRRNTGELFF	TGCGCCAGCTCCCCCGCGGGTCGAAGGAACACCGGGGAGCTGTTTTTT
-	TRBV7-9	-	TRBJ2-6	CASSLVQASGANVLTF	TGTGCCAGCAGCTTAGTCCAAGCCTCTGGGGCCAACGTCCTGACTTTC
-	TRBV27	few	TRBJ1-1	CASSLEGGTEAFF	TGTGCCAGCAGTTTAGAGGGAGGCACTGAAGCTTTCTTT
-	TRBV28	-	TRBJ1-5	CASSRDSENQPQHF	TGTGCCAGCAGTCGTGACAGTGAGAATCAGCCCCAGCATTTT
TRBD2	TRBV10-3	-	TRBJ2-1	CAITPAGGSEQFF	TGTGCCATCACGCCAGCGGGAGGCAGTGAGCAGTTCTTC
TRBD1	TRBV6-5	-	TRBJ1-2	CASSYSGQVDGYTF	TGTGCCAGCAGTTACTCGGGACAGGTTGATGGCTACACCTTC
-	TRBV12-2	-	TRBJ1-6	CASRLERFREVNSPLHF	TGTGCAAGTCGCTTAGAGAGATTCAGGGAAGTTAATTCACCCCTCCACTTT
TRBD2	TRBV6-5	-	TRBJ2-2	CASSYLGGAGELFF	TGTGCCAGCAGTTACCTGGGGGGGGCCGGGGAGCTGTTTTTT
-	TRBV29-1	-	TRBJ1-1	CSGGQTNTEAFF	TGCAGCGGGGGACAAACGAACACTGAAGCTTTCTTT
-	TRBV5-1	-	TRBJ2-7	CASRRTVDYEQYF	TGCGCCAGCAGACGGACAGTCGACTACGAGCAGTACTTC
-	TRBV29-1	-	TRBJ2-1	CSAGFLAPNNEQFF	TGCAGCGCCGGTTTCCTAGCGCCTAACAATGAGCAGTTCTTC
-	TRBV6-6	-	TRBJ2-7	CASSSSPDEQYF	TGTGCCAGCAGTTCCTCTCCGGACGAGCAGTACTTC
-	TRBV6-6	-	TRBJ2-7	CASREGRGSGNEQYF	TGTGCCAGCAGGGAGGGACGGGGGTCTGGAAACGAGCAGTACTTC
-	TRBV7-3	once	TRBJ2-1	CASSLGGANEQFF	TGTGCCAGCAGCTTAGGGGGGGCCAATGAGCAGTTCTTC
-	TRBV5-5	once	TRBJ1-1	CASRGTGLRNTEAFF	TGTGCCAGCCGAGGAACAGGTTTAAGAAACACTGAAGCTTTCTTT
-	TRBV5-4	-	TRBJ2-3	CASSLDLGVVTDTQYF	TGTGCCAGCAGCTTGGATCTGGGAGTAGTAACAGATACGCAGTATTTT
-	TRBV10-3	-	TRBJ1-4	CAISEEVERTTNEKLFF	TGTGCCATCAGTGAGGAGGTTGAGAGGACAACTAATGAAAAACTGTTTTTT
-	TRBV4-3	-	TRBJ2-2	CASSQDFMGGHGELFF	TGCGCCAGCAGCCAAGATTTTATGGGGGGTCACGGGGAGCTGTTTTTT
-	TRBV6-1	-	TRBJ2-5	CASSDTGWLETQYF	TGTGCCAGCAGTGATACAGGGTGGCTGGAGACCCAGTACTTC
-	TRBV6-5	-	TRBJ2-2	CASSRDGETGELFF	TGTGCCAGCAGCAGGGATGGAGAAACCGGGGAGCTGTTTTTT
-	TRBV30	-	TRBJ2-3	CAWSQGLQYF	TGTGCCTGGAGTCAAGGACTGCAGTATTTT
-	TRBV5-6	-	TRBJ1-1	CASSLASGTEAFF	TGTGCCAGCAGCCTGGCCTCGGGAACTGAAGCTTTCTTT
-	TRBV5-1	-	TRBJ2-5	CASSVTSPPETQYF	TGCGCCAGCAGCGTAACTTCCCCTCCGGAGACCCAGTACTTC
-	TRBV28	-	TRBJ1-3	CASTTGTNSGNTIYF	TGTGCCAGCACTACCGGGACAAACTCTGGAAACACCATATATTTT
TRBD2	TRBV7-3	-	TRBJ2-3	CASSRRPSGGSTDTQYF	TGTGCCAGCAGCCGCCGACCTAGCGGGGGAAGCACAGATACGCAGTATTTT
-	TRBV3-1/TRBV3-2	once	TRBJ2-3	CASSQDGGGGPRVLDTQYF	TGTGCCAGCAGCCAAGATGGAGGCGGGGGCCCCAGGGTACTAGATACGCAGTATTTT